This TCR beta chain is drawn from a study of Graves' ophthalmopathy and Graves' hyperthyroidism (dated by TCRdb to 2016 to 2019). The study in broad terms: Peripheral blood samples were taken at the time of initial diagnosis, before any treatment was given. The study used signatures of the TCR beta repertoire to tell Graves' ophthalmopathy apart from Graves' hyperthyroidism and to predict which patients would progress to ophthalmopathy. In total, 135 blood samples were TCR-sequenced: fewer than 50 ophthalmopathy, under 80 hyperthyroidism and some 17 hyperthyroidism-to-ophthalmopathy patients. To explore V-J signatures that distinguish ophthalmopathy from hyperthyroidism, a discovery set of 95 to 100 patients was enrolled, made up of 43 with ophthalmopathy and roughly 55 with stable hyperthyroidism. An independent validation cohort comprised under 20 hyperthyroidism patients and 15 to 17 patients who later progressed from hyperthyroidism to ophthalmopathy. T-cell repertoires of thyroid tissue and blood were compared in six or seven hyperthyroidism patients. Once sampling was done, hyperthyroidism patients were given methimazole at a starting dose of 30 mg daily, while ophthalmopathy patients were given high-dose intravenous methylprednisolone. General findings and caveats noted by the study authors: The 13-signature model separated ophthalmopathy from stable hyperthyroidism with 87.88% sensitivity and 81% to 82% specificity in cross-validation, and 80%/75% in the test set. Most expanded thyroid clonotypes with frequency above 0.001 were also detected in blood, suggesting blood repertoires may reflect the thyroid immune response. In validation, the model predicted ophthalmopathy progression with 70.59% sensitivity and approximately 72% specificity; approximately 12 predicted patients were CT-confirmed with GO in a median of approximately six months. Sample size was not statistically predetermined, and group allocation was not concealed from the investigators.

Patients with ophthalmopathy had moderately to severely active disease, with a Clinical Activity Score of 3 or more, a NOSPECS grade of 4 or more, and a disease duration of less than 3 months. Patients were excluded if they had other autoimmune diseases, uncontrolled infections, pregnancy or lactation. Clinical symptoms, serum thyroxine, TRAb, thyroid ultrasound and orbital computed tomography were used for diagnosis. Ficoll-Paque density gradient centrifugation was used to isolate PBMCs from 8 to 10 ml of fresh peripheral blood. Total RNA was extracted with Trizol reagent and quality-checked on an Agilent 2100 Bioanalyzer. For repertoire sequencing, TCR beta CDR3 regions were amplified from RNA transcripts. The first round of RT-PCR was done with HTBI primers and the Qiagen OneStep RT-PCR kit, and was followed by a second round of multiplex PCR, then size selection and purification. The libraries underwent paired-end sequencing with 100 bp reads on an Illumina HiSeq2000. The authors processed their data as follows. SOAPnuke was used to process the reads, removing any read that contained adapters or uncalled bases, had a mean Phred below 15, or lacked an exact match to the constant primer or identifier. COPE v1.2.5 was used to merge high-quality paired reads. Unique nucleotide sequences were defined as clonotypes and aligned to IMGT TRB V, D and J references using MiTCR v1.1. The analysis was limited to V-J combinations with a frequency above 0.0001, which together covered 98% to 99.2% of repertoires. For each V-J combination, a TCR clonal expansion and chaos score was defined as the ratio of F50 clonal expansion to chaos observed in the TCRdist matrix. Welch's t-statistics and random forest were used to reduce features to over ten V-J combinations, which were fed into a naive Bayes classifier. The similarity between thyroid and blood repertoires was quantified using the Morisita-Horn index. The public reads were quality trimmed at Q25 with fastp and then assembled into clones with MiXCR by TCRdb, keeping productive beta chains. Here each entry gathers all rows of one CDR3 protein and keeps the most common genes and DNA. Here the V and J calls rest on TCRdb's processing, not on the authors' analysis. This sample comprises approximately 700,000 distinct CDR3 sequences, 40% of them detected only once. 44% of the sample belongs to the ten largest clones.

Ten or more counts support this clonotype. The clone's antigen remains unknown. Per-nucleotide qualities are absent, and no much larger clonotype sits a single base away. Taken from the germline V gene, the CDR1 and CDR2 loops are SGHAT and FQNNGV. There are 17 amino acids in the CDR3, from cysteine to phenylalanine inclusive. The kept DNA is CDR3 alone, 51 bases in frame from the first base. Trimming removed 1 base from V and 0 bases from J, leaving 10 bases between the germline ends. The sequenced sample consisted of peripheral blood. The chain is made from TRBV11-2 and TRBJ2-6, with the D gene call left open. The sequence derives from an adult man with Graves' ophthalmopathy. CDR3 reads: CASSLVPPHSGANVLTF. The DNA sequence is given as TGTGCCAGCAGCTTAGTCCCCCCGCACTCTGGGGCCAACGTCCTGACTTTC.